These 21 T cell receptor beta chains share one sample of origin, sequenced in a study of blood T cell repertoires in COVID-19. Clones were sequenced by immunoSEQ multiplex PCR, and TCRdb holds only the in-frame ones, with some missing. This sample carries 300,000 to 400,000 clones, 80% to 90% of them seen once, and the ten largest clones take approximately 9.4%. Material for sequencing was peripheral blood. These TCRs come from a man aged 25 to 40 with COVID-19, enrolled during active disease.

The chain couples TRBV9 to TRBJ1-1; D call uncertain. The CDR3 sequence is 13 residues long. Trimming took off 3 bases at V and 1 base at J, with 7 bases between the two ends. Germline CDR1 reads SGDLS; CDR2 reads YYNGEE. CDR3 sequence: CASSARGNTEAFF. CDR3 nucleotide sequence: TGTGCCAGCAGCGCACGGGGGAACACTGAAGCTTTCTTT.

V usage is TRBV11-2 and J usage is TRBJ2-7; D is possibly TRBD2 (5 bases). With 5 bases removed from V and 2 bases from J, the gap between germline ends came to 13 bases. Germline V gene sequence: CDR1 SGHAT, CDR2 FQNNGV. This CDR3 has 14 residues. CDR3 amino acids: CASSPRAKTYEQYF. Here the CDR3 DNA reads TGTGCCAGCAGCCCGCGGGCCAAAACCTACGAGCAGTACTTC.

The gene calls are TRBV6-5 and TRBJ1-1; TRBD1 is a possible D gene (5 bases). V lost 9 bases, J lost 2 bases, and 16 bases lay in between. This CDR3 has 14 amino acids. Germline assignment: CDR1 MNHEY and CDR2 SVGAGI. In nucleotides, the CDR3 is TGTGCCAGGGGAGGTAGAGGGGCAAACACTGAAGCTTTCTTT. Amino acids: CARGGRGANTEAFF.

V gene TRBV10-1 combines with J gene TRBJ1-5; D gene unclear. V was cut by 0 bases and J by 3 bases, with 21 bases left in between. This CDR3 is built from 19 residues. Germline V gene sequence: CDR1 WNHNN, CDR2 SYGVQD (reference sequence). CDR3 DNA: TGCGCCAGCAGTGAGTCTATGGATCGGGATAGAGGGTCCAATCAGCCCCAGCATTTT. It codes for CASSESMDRDRGSNQPQHF.

The chain is built from TRBV11-2 and TRBJ2-5; 7 bases align to TRBD1. Germline-derived CDR1 and CDR2 are SGHAT and FQNNGV. V shed 1 base and J 4 bases; nucleotides not matched to a gene: 15. The CDR3 contains 18 residues. DNA for the CDR3: TGTGCCAGCAGCTTAGTTTTTGGGACGGACAGGTCTCGAGAGACCCAGTACTTC. Translated, it gives CASSLVFGTDRSRETQYF.

This clone was counted once. V is TRBV5-1 and J is TRBJ2-7; 14 nucleotides line up with TRBD2. The CDR3 is 17 amino acids. The ends lost 4 bases at V and 3 bases at J; junction bases unmatched: 9. Germline V gene sequence: CDR1 SGHRS, CDR2 YFSETQ. The CDR3 is CASSAGTSGGIGYEQYF. In DNA, the CDR3 is TGCGCCAGCAGCGCCGGGACTAGCGGGGGAATCGGCTACGAGCAGTACTTC.

V and J are TRBV5-5 and TRBJ2-3; 9 bases map to TRBD1. The germline CDR1 and CDR2 sequences are SGHKS and YYEKEE (reference sequence). The CDR3 totals 16 residues. V gave up 1 base and J gave up 4 bases; unmatched junction bases: 7. Written as DNA, the CDR3 is TGTGCCAGCAGCTTGCCTCGGACAGGGGTTGCAGATACGCAGTATTTT. It translates to CASSLPRTGVADTQYF.

The V call is TRBV7-8, the J call TRBJ2-7; D is ambiguous. Per the germline V gene, CDR1 is SGHVS and CDR2 is FQNEAQ. The CDR3 contains 14 residues. Trimming shortened V by 0 bases and J by 5 bases, and 11 bases separated the two germline ends. The CDR3 DNA follows: TGTGCCAGCAGCTTAGCGTACCAGAACGACGAGCAGTACTTC. This translates into CASSLAYQNDEQYF.

The chain carries TRBV7-9 and TRBJ1-1; D gene unclear. V was cut by 1 base and J by 4 bases, with 10 bases left in between. Germline CDR1 SEHNR, CDR2 FQNEAQ (reference sequence). This CDR3 spans 14 amino acids. This CDR3 is CASSLVGSTTEAFF. CDR3 coding DNA: TGTGCCAGCAGCTTAGTGGGCAGCACCACTGAAGCTTTCTTT.

The chain has TRBV9 and TRBJ2-1; 11 bases are shared with TRBD2. CDR1 is SGDLS, CDR2 YYNGEE, per germline. Unmatched junction bases numbered 8, after V lost 0 bases and J lost 9 bases. The CDR3 runs 16 residues. Written as DNA, the CDR3 is TGTGCCAGCAGCGTAGATTGGAGACTAGCGGGACCTGAGCAGTTCTTC. Amino acids: CASSVDWRLAGPEQFF.

The V and J genes are TRBV27 and TRBJ1-2; 10 nucleotides line up with TRBD1. The CDR3 is 15 residues long. Trimming took 3 bases from V and 7 from J; bases not matched to a gene: 8. Germline V CDR1 and CDR2: MNHEY, SMNVEV (reference sequence). CDR3 in amino acids: CASSFDRGLTGGYTF. CDR3 nucleotides: TGTGCCAGCAGTTTCGACAGGGGGCTTACCGGTGGCTACACCTTC.

The rearrangement joins TRBV7-2 to TRBJ2-1; no clear D. Germline V gene sequence: CDR1 SGHTA, CDR2 FQGNSA. This CDR3 contains 14 residues. V was trimmed by 5 bases and J by 10 bases, leaving 18 bases between them. In nucleotides, the CDR3 is TGTGCCAGCAGCGAAGTACCCACTCCCACGGAGCAGTTCTTC. Translating it yields CASSEVPTPTEQFF.

The chain recombines TRBV30 with TRBJ2-6; possibly TRBD2 for D (5 bases). Germline CDR1 and CDR2: GTSNPN and SVGIG (reference sequence). There are 15 residues in the CDR3. V lost 1 base, J lost 0 bases, and 7 bases lay in between. The CDR3 region is CAWSAGTSGANVLTF. The CDR3, as DNA: TGTGCCTGGAGTGCGGGAACCTCTGGGGCCAACGTCCTGACTTTC.

This clone was seen a few times. V usage is TRBV5-5 and J usage is TRBJ1-1; a possible D gene is TRBD1 (6 bases). Trimming removed 2 bases from V and 0 bases from J, with 8 bases in between. The germline V gene encodes CDR1 SGHKS and CDR2 YYEKEE (reference sequence). The CDR3 extends over 14 amino acids. This CDR3 is CASSFRGLNTEAFF. The CDR3 region has the DNA TGTGCCAGCAGCTTCAGGGGACTGAACACTGAAGCTTTCTTT.

The chain carries TRBV4-2 and TRBJ1-4, with 9 bases fitting TRBD1. The V gene's germline CDR1 is LGHNA and CDR2 YNFKEQ. V lost 4 bases, J lost 5 bases, and 20 bases stayed unmatched. The CDR3 runs to 20 residues. The CDR3 protein is CASSPWIGPGQGPHNEKLFF. CDR3 in DNA: TGTGCCAGCAGCCCCTGGATTGGCCCGGGACAGGGCCCTCACAATGAAAAACTGTTTTTT.

This chain uses TRBV25-1 with TRBJ1-1; the match to TRBD1 covers 11 bases. The CDR3 runs 14 residues. Germline loops: CDR1 MGHDK, CDR2 SYGVNS. Trimming took 6 bases from V and 5 from J; bases not matched to a gene: 5. The CDR3 DNA follows: TGTGCCAGCAGATCGGACAGGGGGCATACTGAAGCTTTCTTT. Encoded protein: CASRSDRGHTEAFF.

The chain combines TRBV4-1 with TRBJ1-5; D uncertain. Trimming shortened V by 0 bases and J by 4 bases, and 10 bases separated the two germline ends. The germline gives CDR1 MGHRA, CDR2 YSYEKL. The CDR3 totals 15 residues. This CDR3 reads CASSQENRKNQPQHF. For the CDR3, the DNA is TGCGCCAGCAGCCAAGAAAACAGAAAGAATCAGCCCCAGCATTTT.

The rearrangement joins TRBV19 to TRBJ2-7, with 14 nucleotides matching TRBD2. V was pared by 3 bases and J by 7 bases, with 5 bases of the junction left unmatched. Germline lookup yields CDR1 LNHDA and CDR2 SQIVND (reference sequence). The CDR3 consists of 15 residues. The CDR3 here is CASSIAGLAGDEQYF. CDR3 sequence (DNA): TGTGCCAGTAGTATCGCGGGACTAGCGGGAGATGAGCAGTACTTC. The variable domain in full, with the rest retrieved from reference TRBV19 and TRBJ2-7, is DGGITQSPKYLFRKEGQNVTLSCEQNLNHDAMYWYRQDPGQGLRLIYYSQIVNDFQKGDIAEGYSVSREKKESFPLTVTSAQKNPTAFYLCASSIAGLAGDEQYFGPGTRLTVT.

This clone was seen only a few times. The chain links TRBV28 to TRBJ2-1; D call uncertain. CDR1 is MDHEN, CDR2 SYDVKM, per germline. This CDR3 is 11 amino acids long. V was shortened by 4 bases and J by 10 bases, with 8 bases between the two germline ends. Here the CDR3 reads CASSSTREQFF. In nucleotides, the CDR3 is TGTGCCAGCAGTTCGACAAGGGAGCAGTTCTTC.

CDR3 residues: CASSIFRGGGDNNEQFF. In DNA form, the CDR3 reads TGTGCCAGTAGTATATTCCGAGGAGGCGGGGATAACAATGAGCAGTTCTTC. This chain links TRBV19 with TRBJ2-1, with TRBD2 as a possible D gene (6 bases). Trimming left V 2 bases short and J 5 bases short, with 19 bases between. The CDR3 runs to 17 residues. Looked up from germline, CDR1 is LNHDA and CDR2 is SQIVND (reference sequence).

The rearrangement joins TRBV19 to TRBJ2-2; TRBD1 matches at 7 bases. CDR1 and CDR2 (germline): LNHDA, SQIVND (reference sequence). This CDR3 has 16 residues. V trimming: 6 bases; J trimming: 4 bases; junction bases outside the gene matches: 11. CDR3 amino acids: CASSPRTGPTTGELFF. CDR3 nucleotide sequence: TGTGCCAGTAGCCCAAGGACAGGCCCGACCACCGGGGAGCTGTTTTTT. Using reference TRBV19 and TRBJ2-2 for the parts outside the CDR3, the full variable domain is DGGITQSPKYLFRKEGQNVTLSCEQNLNHDAMYWYRQDPGQGLRLIYYSQIVNDFQKGDIAEGYSVSREKKESFPLTVTSAQKNPTAFYLCASSPRTGPTTGELFFGEGSRLTVL.